This TCR beta chain stems from a study of patients and donors after allogeneic stem cell transplantation. TCRdb fed the RT-PCR reads into MiXCR, producing one record per CDR3 protein. The sample consists of over 400,000 distinct CDR3 sequences, 16% of them appearing once. CDR1 is SGHVS and CDR2 is FQNEAQ in the germline V gene. V dropped 1 base and J dropped 6; count of bases not matched to a gene: 8. CDR3 size: 16 residues. The chain joins TRBV7-8 to TRBJ2-2, with 7 bases matching TRBD1. The receptor was derived from a human donor who was either an allogeneic HSCT recipient or a stem cell or donor lymphocyte infusion donor (not recorded which). It is not recorded whose cells these are; they may come from a transplant donor. Sequencing input: blood, either unsorted or a sorted T cell fraction (not recorded which). DNA of the CDR3: TGTGCCAGCAGCTTAGAACAGGGGTGGTCCGCCGGGGAGCTGTTTTTT. This translates into CASSLEQGWSAGELFF.